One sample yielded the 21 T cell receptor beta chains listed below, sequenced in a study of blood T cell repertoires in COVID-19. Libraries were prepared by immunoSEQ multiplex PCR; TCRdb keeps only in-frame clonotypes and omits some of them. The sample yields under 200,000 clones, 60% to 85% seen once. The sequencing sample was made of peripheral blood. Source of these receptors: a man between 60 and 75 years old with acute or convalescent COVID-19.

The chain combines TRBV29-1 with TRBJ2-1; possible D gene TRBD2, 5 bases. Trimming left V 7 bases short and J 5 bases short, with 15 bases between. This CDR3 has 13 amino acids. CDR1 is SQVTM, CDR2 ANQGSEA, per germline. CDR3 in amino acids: CSAEGRGNNEQFF. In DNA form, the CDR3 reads TGCAGCGCCGAAGGTCGGGGAAACAATGAGCAGTTCTTC.

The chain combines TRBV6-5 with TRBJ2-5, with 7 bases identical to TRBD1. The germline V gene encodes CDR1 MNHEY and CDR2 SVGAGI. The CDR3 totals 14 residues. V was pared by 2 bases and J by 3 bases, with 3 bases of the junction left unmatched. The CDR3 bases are TGTGCCAGCAGTTACGGACAGGCCGAAGAGACCCAGTACTTC. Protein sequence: CASSYGQAEETQYF.

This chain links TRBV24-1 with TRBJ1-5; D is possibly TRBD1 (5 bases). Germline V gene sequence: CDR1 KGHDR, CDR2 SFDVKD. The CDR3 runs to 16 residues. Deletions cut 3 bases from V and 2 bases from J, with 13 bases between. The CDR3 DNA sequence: TGTGCCACCAGTGATCGGACACTGACGGGCAATCAGCCCCAGCATTTT. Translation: CATSDRTLTGNQPQHF.

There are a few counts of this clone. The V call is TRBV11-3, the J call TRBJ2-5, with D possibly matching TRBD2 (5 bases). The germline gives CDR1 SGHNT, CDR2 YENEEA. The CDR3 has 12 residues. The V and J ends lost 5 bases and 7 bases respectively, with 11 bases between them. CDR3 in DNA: TGTGCCAGCAGCGACGGGGAAGGGACCCAGTACTTC. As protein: CASSDGEGTQYF.

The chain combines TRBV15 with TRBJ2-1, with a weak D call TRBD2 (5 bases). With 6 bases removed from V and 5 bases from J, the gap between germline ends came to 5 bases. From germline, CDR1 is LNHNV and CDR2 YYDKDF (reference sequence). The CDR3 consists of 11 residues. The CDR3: CATRLDNEQFF. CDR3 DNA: TGTGCCACCAGACTAGACAATGAGCAGTTCTTC.

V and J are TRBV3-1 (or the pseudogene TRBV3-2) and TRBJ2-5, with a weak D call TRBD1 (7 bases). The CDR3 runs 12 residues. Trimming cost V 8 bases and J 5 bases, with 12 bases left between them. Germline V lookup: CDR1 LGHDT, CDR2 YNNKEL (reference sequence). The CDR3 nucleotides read TGTGCCAGCCAGGGGGAGGAGGAGACCCAGTACTTC. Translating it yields CASQGEEETQYF.

The CDR3 bases are TGTGCCATCAGTGAGGGCTATCAGCCCCAGCATTTT. Translated: CAISEGYQPQHF. V gene TRBV10-3 combines with J gene TRBJ1-5; D is uncertain. Germline CDR1 reads ENHRY; CDR2 reads SYGVKD. This CDR3 region has 12 residues. V shed 2 bases and J shed 5 bases, with 4 bases lying between them.

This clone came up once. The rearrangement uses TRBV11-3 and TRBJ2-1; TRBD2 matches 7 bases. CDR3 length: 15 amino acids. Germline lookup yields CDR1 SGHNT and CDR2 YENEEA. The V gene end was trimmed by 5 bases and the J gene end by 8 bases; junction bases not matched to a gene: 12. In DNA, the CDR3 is TGTGCCAGCAGCACAACGGGGGGAGGTTCCCATGAGCAGTTCTTC. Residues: CASSTTGGGSHEQFF.

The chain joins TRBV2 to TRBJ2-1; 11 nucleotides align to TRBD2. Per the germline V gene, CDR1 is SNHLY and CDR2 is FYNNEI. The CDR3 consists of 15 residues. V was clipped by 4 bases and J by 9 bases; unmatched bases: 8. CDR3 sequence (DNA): TGTGCCAGCAGTGTCGTAGCGGGGGGGCATGGTGAGCAGTTCTTC. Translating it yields CASSVVAGGHGEQFF.

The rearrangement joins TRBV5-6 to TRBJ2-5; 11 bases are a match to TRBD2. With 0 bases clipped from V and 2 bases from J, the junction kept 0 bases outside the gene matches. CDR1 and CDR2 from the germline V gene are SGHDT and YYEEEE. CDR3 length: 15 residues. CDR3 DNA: TGTGCCAGCAGCTTGGGACTAGCGGGGCAAGAGACCCAGTACTTC. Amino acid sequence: CASSLGLAGQETQYF.

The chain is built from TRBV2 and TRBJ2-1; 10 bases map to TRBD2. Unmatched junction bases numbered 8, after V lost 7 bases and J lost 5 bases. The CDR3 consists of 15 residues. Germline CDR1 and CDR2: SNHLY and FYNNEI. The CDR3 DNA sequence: TGTGCCAGCAAACTAGCGGGGCAACTGGACAATGAGCAGTTCTTC. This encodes CASKLAGQLDNEQFF.

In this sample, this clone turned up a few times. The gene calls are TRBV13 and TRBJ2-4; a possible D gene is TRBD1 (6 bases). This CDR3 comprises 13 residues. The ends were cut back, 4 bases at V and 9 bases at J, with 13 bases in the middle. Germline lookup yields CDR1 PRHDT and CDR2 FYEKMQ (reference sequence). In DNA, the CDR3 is TGTGCCAGCAGCTCGGGGACATCTGGCATTCAGTACTTC. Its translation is CASSSGTSGIQYF.

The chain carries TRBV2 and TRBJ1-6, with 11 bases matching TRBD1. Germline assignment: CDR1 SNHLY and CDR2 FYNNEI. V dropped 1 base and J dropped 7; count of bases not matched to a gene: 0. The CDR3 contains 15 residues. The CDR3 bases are TGTGCCAGCAGTGAAGGGACAGGGGGCAATTCACCCCTCCACTTT. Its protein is CASSEGTGGNSPLHF.

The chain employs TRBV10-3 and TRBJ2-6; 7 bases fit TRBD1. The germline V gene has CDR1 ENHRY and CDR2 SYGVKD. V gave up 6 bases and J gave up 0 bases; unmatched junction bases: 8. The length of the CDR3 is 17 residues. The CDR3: CAIRRTGAYSGANVLTF. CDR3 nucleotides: TGTGCCATCAGGAGGACAGGCGCTTACTCTGGGGCCAACGTCCTGACTTTC.

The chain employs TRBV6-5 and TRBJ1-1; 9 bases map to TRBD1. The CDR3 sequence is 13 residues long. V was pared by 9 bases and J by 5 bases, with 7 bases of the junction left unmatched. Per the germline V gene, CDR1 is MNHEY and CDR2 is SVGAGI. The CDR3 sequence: CASWDRDITEAFF. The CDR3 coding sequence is TGTGCCAGTTGGGACAGGGATATAACTGAAGCTTTCTTT.

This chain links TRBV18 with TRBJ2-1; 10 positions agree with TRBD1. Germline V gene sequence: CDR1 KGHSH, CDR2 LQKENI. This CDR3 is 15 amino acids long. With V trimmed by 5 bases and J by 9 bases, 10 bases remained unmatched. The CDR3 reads CASSSRDRGAGEQFF. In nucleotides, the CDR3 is TGTGCCAGCTCATCCCGGGACAGGGGAGCTGGTGAGCAGTTCTTC.

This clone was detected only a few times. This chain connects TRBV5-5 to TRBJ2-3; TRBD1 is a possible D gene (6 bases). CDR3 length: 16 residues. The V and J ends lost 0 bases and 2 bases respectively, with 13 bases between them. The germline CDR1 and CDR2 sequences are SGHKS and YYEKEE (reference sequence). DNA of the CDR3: TGTGCCAGCAGCTTGGAACAGGGTGGCATCACAGATACGCAGTATTTT. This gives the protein CASSLEQGGITDTQYF. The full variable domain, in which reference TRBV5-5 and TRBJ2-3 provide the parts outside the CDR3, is DAGVTQSPTHLIKTRGQQVTLRCSPISGHKSVSWYQQVLGQGPQFIFQYYEKEERGRGNFPDRFSARQFPNYSSELNVNALLLGDSALYLCASSLEQGGITDTQYFGPGTRLTVL.

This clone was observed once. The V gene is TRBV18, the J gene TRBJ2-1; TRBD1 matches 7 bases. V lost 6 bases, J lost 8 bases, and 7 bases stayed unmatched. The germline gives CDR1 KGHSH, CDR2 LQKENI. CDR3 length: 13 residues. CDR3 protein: CASSANRGDEQFF. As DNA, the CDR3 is TGTGCCAGCTCGGCAAACAGGGGCGATGAGCAGTTCTTC. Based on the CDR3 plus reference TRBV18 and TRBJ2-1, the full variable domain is NAGVMQNPRHLVRRRGQEARLRCSPMKGHSHVYWYRQLPEEGLKFMVYLQKENIIDESGMPKERFSAEFPKEGPSILRIQQVVRGDSAAYFCASSANRGDEQFFGPGTRLTVL.

The CDR3: CASSDRTASDTQYF. For the CDR3, the DNA is TGTGCCAGCAGCGACCGGACAGCTTCAGATACGCAGTATTTT. The rearrangement links TRBV7-3 to TRBJ2-3; D possibly corresponds to TRBD1 (6 bases). Germline V gene data show CDR1 as SGHTA and CDR2 as FQGTGA. Trimming removed 5 bases from V and 4 bases from J, with 13 bases in between. The CDR3 is made up of 14 amino acids.

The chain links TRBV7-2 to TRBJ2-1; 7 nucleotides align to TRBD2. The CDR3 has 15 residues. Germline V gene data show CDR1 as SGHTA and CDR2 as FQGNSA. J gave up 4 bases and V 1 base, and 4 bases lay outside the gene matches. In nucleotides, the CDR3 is TGTGCCAGCAGCTTAGACGCGGGGGAGTACAATGAGCAGTTCTTC. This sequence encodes CASSLDAGEYNEQFF.

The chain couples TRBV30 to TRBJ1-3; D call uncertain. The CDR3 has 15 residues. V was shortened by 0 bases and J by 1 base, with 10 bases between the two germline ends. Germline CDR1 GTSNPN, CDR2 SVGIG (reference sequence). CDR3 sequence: CAWSVPRISGNTIYF. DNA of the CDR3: TGTGCCTGGAGTGTACCCAGAATATCTGGAAACACCATATATTTT.